What follows describes a single TCR beta chain. Produced via immunoSEQ multiplex PCR; TCRdb's table is partial and in-frame only. In the table there are just under 100,000 clones, about 93% of which are singletons. The CDR3 loop spans 11 amino acids. V lost 6 bases and J lost 6, with 9 bases in between. The V gene's germline CDR1 is MNHEY and CDR2 SVGAGI. This sample stems from a study of graft-versus-host responses after intestinal transplantation. The TCR originated in a human patient who received an intestinal transplant, so some T cells may come from the graft donor. The specimen comprised PBMCs, sampled 450 to 480 days after intestinal transplant. The chain employs TRBV6-5 and TRBJ2-7; D might be TRBD2 (6 bases). The CDR3 protein is CASRAGPEQYF. DNA of the CDR3: TGTGCCAGCAGGGCGGGGCCCGAGCAGTACTTC.